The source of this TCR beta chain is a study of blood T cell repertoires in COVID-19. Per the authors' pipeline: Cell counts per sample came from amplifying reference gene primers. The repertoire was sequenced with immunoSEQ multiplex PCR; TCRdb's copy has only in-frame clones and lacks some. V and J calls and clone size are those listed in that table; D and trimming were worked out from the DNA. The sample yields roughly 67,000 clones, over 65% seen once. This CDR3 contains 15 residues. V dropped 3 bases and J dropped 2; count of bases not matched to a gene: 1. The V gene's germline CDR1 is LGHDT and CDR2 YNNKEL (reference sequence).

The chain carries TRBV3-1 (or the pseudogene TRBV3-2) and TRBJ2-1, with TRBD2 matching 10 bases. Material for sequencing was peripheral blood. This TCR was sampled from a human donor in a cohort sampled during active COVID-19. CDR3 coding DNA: TGTGCCAGCAGCCAGAGCGGGGGGGCCTACAATGAGCAGTTCTTC. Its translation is CASSQSGGAYNEQFF.